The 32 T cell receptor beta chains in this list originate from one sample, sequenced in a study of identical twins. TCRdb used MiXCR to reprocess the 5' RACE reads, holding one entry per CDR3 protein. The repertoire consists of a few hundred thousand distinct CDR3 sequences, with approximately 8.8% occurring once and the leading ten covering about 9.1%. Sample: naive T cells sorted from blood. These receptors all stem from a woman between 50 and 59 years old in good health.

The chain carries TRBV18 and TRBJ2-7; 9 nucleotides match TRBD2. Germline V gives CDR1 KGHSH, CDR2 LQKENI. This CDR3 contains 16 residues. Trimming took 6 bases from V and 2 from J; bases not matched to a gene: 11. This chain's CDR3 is CASSRIGTSNTYEQYF. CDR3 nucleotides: TGTGCCAGCTCTCGTATCGGGACTAGCAATACCTACGAGCAGTACTTC. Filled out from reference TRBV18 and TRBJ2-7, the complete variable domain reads NAGVMQNPRHLVRRRGQEARLRCSPMKGHSHVYWYRQLPEEGLKFMVYLQKENIIDESGMPKERFSAEFPKEGPSILRIQQVVRGDSAAYFCASSRIGTSNTYEQYFGPGTRLTVT.

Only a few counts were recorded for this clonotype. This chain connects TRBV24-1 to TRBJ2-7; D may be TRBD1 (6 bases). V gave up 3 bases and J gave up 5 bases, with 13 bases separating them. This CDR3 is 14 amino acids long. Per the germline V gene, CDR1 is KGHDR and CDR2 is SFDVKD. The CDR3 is CATSDPMAGDEQYF. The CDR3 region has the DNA TGTGCCACCAGTGATCCGATGGCAGGGGACGAGCAGTACTTC.

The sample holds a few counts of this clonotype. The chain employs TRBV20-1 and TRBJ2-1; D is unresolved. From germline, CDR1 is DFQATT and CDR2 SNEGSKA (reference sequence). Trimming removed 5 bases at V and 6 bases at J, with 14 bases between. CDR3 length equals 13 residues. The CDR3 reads CSARPVPPNEQFF. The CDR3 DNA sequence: TGCAGTGCTCGTCCCGTCCCTCCCAATGAGCAGTTCTTC.

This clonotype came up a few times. The CDR3: CASTKGLAENTGELFF. CDR3 sequence (DNA): TGTGCCAGCACCAAAGGACTAGCAGAGAACACCGGGGAGCTGTTTTTT. The rearrangement links TRBV7-6 to TRBJ2-2; TRBD2 matches at 8 bases. Germline V gene lookup returns CDR1 SGHVS and CDR2 FNYEAQ. The CDR3 is made up of 16 amino acids. V shed 7 bases, J shed 1 base, and the junction held 8 bases outside the gene matches.

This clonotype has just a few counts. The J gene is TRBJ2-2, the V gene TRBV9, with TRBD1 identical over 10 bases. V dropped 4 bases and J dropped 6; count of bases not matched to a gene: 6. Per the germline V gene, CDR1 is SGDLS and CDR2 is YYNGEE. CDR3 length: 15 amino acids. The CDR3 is CASSPRQGASGELFF. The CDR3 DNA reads TGTGCCAGCAGCCCCCGACAGGGGGCGTCCGGGGAGCTGTTTTTT. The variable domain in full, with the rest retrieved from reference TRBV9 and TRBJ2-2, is DSGVTQTPKHLITATGQRVTLRCSPRSGDLSVYWYQQSLDQGLQFLIQYYNGEERAKGNILERFSAQQFPDLHSELNLSSLELGDSALYFCASSPRQGASGELFFGEGSRLTVL.

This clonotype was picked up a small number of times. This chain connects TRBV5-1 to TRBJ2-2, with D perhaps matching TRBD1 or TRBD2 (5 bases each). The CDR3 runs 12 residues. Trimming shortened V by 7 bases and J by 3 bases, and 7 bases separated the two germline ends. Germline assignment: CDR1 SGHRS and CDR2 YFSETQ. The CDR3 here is CASLGDTGELFF. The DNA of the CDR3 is TGCGCCAGCCTGGGGGACACCGGGGAGCTGTTTTTT.

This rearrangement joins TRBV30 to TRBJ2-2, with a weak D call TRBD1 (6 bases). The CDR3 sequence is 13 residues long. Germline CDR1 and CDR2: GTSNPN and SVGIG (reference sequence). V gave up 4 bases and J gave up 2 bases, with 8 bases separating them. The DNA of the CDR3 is TGTGCCTGGACACAGGGAAACACCGGGGAGCTGTTTTTT. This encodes CAWTQGNTGELFF.

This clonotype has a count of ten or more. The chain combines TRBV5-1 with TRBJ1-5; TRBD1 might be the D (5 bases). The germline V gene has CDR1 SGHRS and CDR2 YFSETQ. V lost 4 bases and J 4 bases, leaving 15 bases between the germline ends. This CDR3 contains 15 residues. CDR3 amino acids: CASSPEGASNQPQHF. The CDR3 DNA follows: TGCGCCAGCAGCCCGGAAGGGGCTTCAAATCAGCCCCAGCATTTT.

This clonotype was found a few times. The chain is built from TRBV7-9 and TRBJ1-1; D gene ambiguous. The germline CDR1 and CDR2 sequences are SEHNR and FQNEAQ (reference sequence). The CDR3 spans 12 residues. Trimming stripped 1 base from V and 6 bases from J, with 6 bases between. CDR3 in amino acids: CASSLGGSEAFF. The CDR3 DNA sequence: TGTGCCAGCAGCTTAGGAGGTTCTGAAGCTTTCTTT.

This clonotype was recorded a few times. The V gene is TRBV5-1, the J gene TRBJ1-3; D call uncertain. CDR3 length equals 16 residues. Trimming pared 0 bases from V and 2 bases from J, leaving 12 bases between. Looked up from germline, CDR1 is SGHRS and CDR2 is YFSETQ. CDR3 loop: CASSLVGSRTGNTIYF. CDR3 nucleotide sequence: TGCGCCAGCAGCTTGGTAGGGTCTAGGACTGGAAACACCATATATTTT.

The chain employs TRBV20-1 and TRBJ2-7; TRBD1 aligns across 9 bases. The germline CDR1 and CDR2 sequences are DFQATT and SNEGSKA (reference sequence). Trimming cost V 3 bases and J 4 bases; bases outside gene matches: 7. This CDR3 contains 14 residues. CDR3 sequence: CSARDRGHPYEQYV. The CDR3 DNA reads TGCAGTGCTAGGGACAGGGGCCACCCGTACGAGCAGTACGTC.

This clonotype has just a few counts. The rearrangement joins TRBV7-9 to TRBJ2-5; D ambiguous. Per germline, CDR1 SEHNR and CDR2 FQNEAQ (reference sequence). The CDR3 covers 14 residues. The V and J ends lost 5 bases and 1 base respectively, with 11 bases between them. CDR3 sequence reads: CASSGWTGQETQYF. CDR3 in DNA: TGTGCCAGCAGCGGCTGGACGGGCCAAGAGACCCAGTACTTC.

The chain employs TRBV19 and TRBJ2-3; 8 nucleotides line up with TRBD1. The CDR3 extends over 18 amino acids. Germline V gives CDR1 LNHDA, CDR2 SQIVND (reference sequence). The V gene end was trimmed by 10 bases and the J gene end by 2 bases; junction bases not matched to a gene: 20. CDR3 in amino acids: CAITNPGQDYPDTDTQYF. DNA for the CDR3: TGTGCCATCACTAACCCGGGACAGGACTATCCTGACACAGATACGCAGTATTTT.

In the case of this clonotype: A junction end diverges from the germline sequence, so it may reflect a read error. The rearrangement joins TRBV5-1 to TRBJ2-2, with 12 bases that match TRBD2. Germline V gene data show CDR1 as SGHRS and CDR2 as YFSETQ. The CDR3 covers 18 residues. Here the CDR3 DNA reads TGCGCCAGCAGCTCGATGACTAGCGGGAGTGGAGGTGGCGGGGATCTGTTTTTT. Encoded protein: CASSSMTSGSGGGGDLFF.

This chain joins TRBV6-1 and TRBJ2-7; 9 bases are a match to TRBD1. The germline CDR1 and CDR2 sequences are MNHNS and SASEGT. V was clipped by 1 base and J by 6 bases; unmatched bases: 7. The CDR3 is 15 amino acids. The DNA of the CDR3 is TGTGCCAGCAGTGAAGTGGGCCGACAGGGGGGCGAGCAGTACGTC. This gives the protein CASSEVGRQGGEQYV.

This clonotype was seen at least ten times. The CDR3 loop reads CSALWDNSNTGELFF. The CDR3 nucleotides are TGCAGTGCTCTTTGGGACAACTCGAACACCGGGGAGCTGTTTTTT. The chain couples TRBV20-1 to TRBJ2-2, with D perhaps matching TRBD1 (6 bases). Germline CDR1 is DFQATT and CDR2 is SNEGSKA (reference sequence). V was pared by 5 bases and J by 0 bases, with 13 bases between. CDR3 length equals 15 residues.

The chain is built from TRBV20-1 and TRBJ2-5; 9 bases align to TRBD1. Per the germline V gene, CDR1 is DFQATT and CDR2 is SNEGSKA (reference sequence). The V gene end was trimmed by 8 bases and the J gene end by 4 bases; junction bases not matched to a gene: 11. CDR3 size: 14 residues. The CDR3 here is CSRRDREVLETQYF. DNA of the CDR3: TGCAGTAGACGGGACAGGGAAGTTTTAGAGACCCAGTACTTC.

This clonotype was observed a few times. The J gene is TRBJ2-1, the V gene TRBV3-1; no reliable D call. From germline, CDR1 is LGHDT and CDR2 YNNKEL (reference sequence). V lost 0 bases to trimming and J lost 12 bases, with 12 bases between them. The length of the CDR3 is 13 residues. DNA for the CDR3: TGTGCCAGCAGCCAAGAGGATGGGCTAGGGCAGTTCTTC. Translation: CASSQEDGLGQFF.

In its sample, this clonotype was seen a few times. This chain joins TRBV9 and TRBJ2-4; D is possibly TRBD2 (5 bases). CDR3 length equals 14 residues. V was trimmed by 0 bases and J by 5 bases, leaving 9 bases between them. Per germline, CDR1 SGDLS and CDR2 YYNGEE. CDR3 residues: CASSVDGSENIQYF. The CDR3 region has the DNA TGTGCCAGCAGCGTAGATGGTAGCGAAAACATTCAGTACTTC.

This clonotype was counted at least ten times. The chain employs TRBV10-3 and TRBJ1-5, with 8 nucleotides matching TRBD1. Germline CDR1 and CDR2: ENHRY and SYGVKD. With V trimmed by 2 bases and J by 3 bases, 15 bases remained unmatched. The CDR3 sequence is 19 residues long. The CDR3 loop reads CAISERGLQGARDNQPQHF. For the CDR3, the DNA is TGTGCCATCAGTGAGAGGGGACTCCAGGGGGCGCGGGACAATCAGCCCCAGCATTTT.

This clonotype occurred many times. This chain's CDR3 is CASSLGGAGELFF. Here the CDR3 DNA reads TGTGCCAGCAGTTTAGGGGGGGCCGGGGAGCTGTTTTTT. This sequence joins TRBV12-3 or TRBV12-4 and TRBJ2-2; TRBD2 is a possible D gene (6 bases). This CDR3 contains 13 residues. The V and J ends lost 1 base and 6 bases respectively, with 6 bases between them.

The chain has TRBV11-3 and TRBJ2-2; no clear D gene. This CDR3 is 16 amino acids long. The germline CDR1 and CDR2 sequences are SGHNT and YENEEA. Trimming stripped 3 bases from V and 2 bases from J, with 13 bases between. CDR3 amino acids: CASSLVLGGNTGELFF. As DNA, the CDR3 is TGTGCCAGCAGCTTGGTTCTTGGCGGAAACACCGGGGAGCTGTTTTTT.

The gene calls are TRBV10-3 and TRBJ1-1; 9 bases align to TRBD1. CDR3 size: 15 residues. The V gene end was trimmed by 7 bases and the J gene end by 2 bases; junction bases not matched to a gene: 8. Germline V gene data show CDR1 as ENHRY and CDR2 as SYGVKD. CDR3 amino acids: CAITRTGDENTEAFF. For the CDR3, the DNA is TGTGCCATCACTCGGACAGGGGACGAAAACACTGAAGCTTTCTTT.

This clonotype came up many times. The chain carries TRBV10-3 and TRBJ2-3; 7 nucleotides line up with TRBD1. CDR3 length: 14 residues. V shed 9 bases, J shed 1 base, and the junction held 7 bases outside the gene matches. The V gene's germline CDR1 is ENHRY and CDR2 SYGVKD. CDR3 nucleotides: TGTGCCATACGACAGGGAGTCGGCACAGATACGCAGTATTTT. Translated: CAIRQGVGTDTQYF.

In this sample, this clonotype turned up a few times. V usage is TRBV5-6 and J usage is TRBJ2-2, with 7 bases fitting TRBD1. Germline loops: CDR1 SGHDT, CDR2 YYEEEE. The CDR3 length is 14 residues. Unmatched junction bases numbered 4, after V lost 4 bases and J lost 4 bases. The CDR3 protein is CASSTGQFTGELFF. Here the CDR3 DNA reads TGTGCCAGCAGCACGGGACAGTTCACCGGGGAGCTGTTTTTT.

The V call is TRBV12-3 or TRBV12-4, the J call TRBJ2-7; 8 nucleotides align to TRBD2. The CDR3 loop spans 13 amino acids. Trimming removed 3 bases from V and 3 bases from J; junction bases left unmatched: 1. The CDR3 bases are TGTGCCAGCAGTTTTACTAGCGGCTACGAGCAGTACTTC. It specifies CASSFTSGYEQYF.

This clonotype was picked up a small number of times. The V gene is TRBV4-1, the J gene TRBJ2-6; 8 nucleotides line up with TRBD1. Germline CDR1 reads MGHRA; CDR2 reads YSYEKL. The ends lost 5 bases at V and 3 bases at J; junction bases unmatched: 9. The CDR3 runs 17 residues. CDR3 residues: CASSSPRGPSGANVLTF. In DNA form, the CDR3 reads TGCGCCAGCAGCTCGCCCAGGGGGCCAAGTGGGGCCAACGTCCTGACTTTC.

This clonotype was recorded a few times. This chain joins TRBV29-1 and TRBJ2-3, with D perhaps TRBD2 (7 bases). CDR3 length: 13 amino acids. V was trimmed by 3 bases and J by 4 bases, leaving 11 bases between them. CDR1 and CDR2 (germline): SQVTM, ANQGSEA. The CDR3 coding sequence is TGCAGCGTTGAGCGGGGGCTCGCAGATACGCAGTATTTT. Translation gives CSVERGLADTQYF.

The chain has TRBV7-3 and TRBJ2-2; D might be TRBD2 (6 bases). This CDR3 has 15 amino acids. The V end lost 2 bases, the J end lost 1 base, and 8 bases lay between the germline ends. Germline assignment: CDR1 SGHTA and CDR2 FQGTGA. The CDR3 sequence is CASSLAGLNTGELFF. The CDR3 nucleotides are TGTGCCAGCAGCTTAGCGGGGCTGAACACCGGGGAGCTGTTTTTT.

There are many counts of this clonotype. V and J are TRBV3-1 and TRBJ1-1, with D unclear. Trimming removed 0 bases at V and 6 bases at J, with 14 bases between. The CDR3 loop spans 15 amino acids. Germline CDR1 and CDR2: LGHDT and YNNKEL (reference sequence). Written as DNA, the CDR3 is TGTGCCAGCAGCCAAGATTCGCGGATGTCTGCTGAAGCTTTCTTT. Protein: CASSQDSRMSAEAFF.

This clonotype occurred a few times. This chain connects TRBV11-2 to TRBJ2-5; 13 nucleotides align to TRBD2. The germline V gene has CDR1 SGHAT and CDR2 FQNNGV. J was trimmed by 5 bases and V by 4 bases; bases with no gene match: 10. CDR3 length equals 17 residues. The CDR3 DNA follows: TGTGCCAGCAGCTATACTAGCGGGGGGGTGCAGGGGGAGACCCAGTACTTC. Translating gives CASSYTSGGVQGETQYF.

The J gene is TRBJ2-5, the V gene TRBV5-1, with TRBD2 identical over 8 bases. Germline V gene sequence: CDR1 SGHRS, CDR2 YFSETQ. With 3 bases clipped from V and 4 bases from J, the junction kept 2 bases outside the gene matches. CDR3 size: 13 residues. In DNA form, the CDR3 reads TGCGCCAGCAGCTCCGCGGGGGGAGAGACCCAGTACTTC. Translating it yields CASSSAGGETQYF. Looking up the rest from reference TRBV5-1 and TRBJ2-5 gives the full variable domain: KAGVTQTPRYLIKTRGQQVTLSCSPISGHRSVSWYQQTPGQGLQFLFEYFSETQRNKGNFPGRFSGRQFSNSRSEMNVSTLELGDSALYLCASSSAGGETQYFGPGTRLLVL.